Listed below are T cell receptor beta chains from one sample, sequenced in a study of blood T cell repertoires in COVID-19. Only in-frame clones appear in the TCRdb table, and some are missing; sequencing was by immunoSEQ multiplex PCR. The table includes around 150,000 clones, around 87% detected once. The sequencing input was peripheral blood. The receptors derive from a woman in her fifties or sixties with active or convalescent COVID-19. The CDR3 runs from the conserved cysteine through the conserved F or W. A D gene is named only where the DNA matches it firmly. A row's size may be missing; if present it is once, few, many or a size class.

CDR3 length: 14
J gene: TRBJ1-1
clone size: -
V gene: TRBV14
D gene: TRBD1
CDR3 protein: CASLTGTGAAEAFF
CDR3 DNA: TGTGCCAGCCTGACCGGGACAGGGGCCGCTGAAGCTTTCTTT

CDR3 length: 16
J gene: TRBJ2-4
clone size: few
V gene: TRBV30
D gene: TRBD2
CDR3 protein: CAWSAKGLAGGRIQYF
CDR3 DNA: TGTGCCTGGAGTGCCAAAGGACTAGCGGGGGGTCGCATTCAGTACTTC

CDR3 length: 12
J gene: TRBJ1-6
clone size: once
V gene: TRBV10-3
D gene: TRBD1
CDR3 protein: CATRDRNSPLHF
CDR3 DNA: TGTGCCACCCGGGACAGGAATTCACCCCTCCACTTT

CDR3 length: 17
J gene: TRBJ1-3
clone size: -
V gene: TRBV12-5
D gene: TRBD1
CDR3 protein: CASGLLRTGRSGNTIYF
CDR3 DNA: TGTGCTAGTGGTTTGTTAAGGACAGGACGCTCTGGAAACACCATATATTTT

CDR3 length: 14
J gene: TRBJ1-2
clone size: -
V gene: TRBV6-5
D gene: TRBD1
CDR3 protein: CATQPGQGGYGYTF
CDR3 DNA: TGTGCCACCCAGCCCGGACAGGGGGGCTATGGCTACACCTTC

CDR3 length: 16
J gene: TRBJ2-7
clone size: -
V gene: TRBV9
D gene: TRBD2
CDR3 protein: CASSAGGGTSEGEQYF
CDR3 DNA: TGTGCCAGCAGCGCCGGGGGAGGGACTAGTGAAGGGGAGCAGTACTTC

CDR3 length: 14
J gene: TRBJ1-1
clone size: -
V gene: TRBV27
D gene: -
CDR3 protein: CASSLQGLNTEAFF
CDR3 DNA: TGTGCCAGCAGTTTACAGGGGCTGAACACTGAAGCTTTCTTT

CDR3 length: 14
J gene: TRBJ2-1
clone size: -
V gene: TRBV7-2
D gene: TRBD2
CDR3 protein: CASSLLAGAGEQFF
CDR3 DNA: TGTGCCAGCAGCTTGCTAGCGGGGGCGGGTGAGCAGTTCTTC

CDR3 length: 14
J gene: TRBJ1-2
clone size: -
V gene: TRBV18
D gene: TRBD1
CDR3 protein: CASSQGQELYGYTF
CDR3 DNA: TGTGCCAGCTCTCAGGGACAGGAACTCTATGGCTACACCTTC

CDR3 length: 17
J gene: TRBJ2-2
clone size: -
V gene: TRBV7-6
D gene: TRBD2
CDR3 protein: CASSLEASGGHTGELFF
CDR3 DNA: TGTGCCAGCAGCTTAGAAGCCAGCGGGGGGCACACCGGGGAGCTGTTTTTT

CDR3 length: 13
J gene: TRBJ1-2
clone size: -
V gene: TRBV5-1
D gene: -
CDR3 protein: CASSGQGQGGYTF
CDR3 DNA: TGCGCCAGCAGTGGTCAGGGGCAGGGTGGCTACACCTTC

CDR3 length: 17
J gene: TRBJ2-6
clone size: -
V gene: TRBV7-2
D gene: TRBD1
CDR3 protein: CASSLSGGLTGANVLTF
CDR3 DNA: TGTGCCAGCAGCTTATCAGGGGGCTTGACTGGGGCCAACGTCCTGACTTTC

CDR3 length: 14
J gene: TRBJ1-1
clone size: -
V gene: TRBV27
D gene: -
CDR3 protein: CASSFTGWRTEAFF
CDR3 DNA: TGTGCCAGCAGTTTCACAGGGTGGAGGACTGAAGCTTTCTTT

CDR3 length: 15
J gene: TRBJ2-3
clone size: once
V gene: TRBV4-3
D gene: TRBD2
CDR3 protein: CASSQWGGAPDTQYF
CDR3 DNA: TGCGCCAGCAGCCAATGGGGAGGGGCCCCAGATACGCAGTATTTT

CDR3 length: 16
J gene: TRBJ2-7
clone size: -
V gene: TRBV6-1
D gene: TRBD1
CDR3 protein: CASREGLTGRSYEQYF
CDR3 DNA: TGTGCCAGCAGGGAAGGGCTGACAGGGCGCTCCTACGAGCAGTACTTC

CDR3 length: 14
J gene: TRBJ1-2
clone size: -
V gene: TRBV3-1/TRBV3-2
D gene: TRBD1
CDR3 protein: CASSPRDRVAGYTF
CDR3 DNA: TGTGCCAGCAGCCCCCGGGACAGGGTTGCTGGCTACACCTTC

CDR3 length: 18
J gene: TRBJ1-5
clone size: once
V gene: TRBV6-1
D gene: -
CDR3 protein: CASSELNSSPGPNQPQHF
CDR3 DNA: TGTGCCAGCAGTGAACTAAACTCGAGCCCCGGTCCCAATCAGCCCCAGCATTTT

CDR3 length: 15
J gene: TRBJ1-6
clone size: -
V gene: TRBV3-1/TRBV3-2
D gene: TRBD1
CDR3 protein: CASSPTGAYNSPLHF
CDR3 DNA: TGTGCCAGCAGCCCGACAGGGGCGTATAATTCACCCCTCCACTTT

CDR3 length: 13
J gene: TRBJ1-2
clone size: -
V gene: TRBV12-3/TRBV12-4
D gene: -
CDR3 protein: CASKLDSYYGYTF
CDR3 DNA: TGTGCCAGCAAGCTGGACAGCTACTATGGCTACACCTTC

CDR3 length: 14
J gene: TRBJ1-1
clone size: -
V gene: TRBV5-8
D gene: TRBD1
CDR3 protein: CASSLDRGRTEAFF
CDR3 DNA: TGTGCCAGCAGCTTGGACAGGGGGCGGACTGAAGCTTTCTTT

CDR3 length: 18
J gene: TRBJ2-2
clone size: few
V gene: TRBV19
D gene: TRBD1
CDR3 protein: CASSIGSGQGLNTGELFF
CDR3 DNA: TGTGCCAGTAGTATAGGGTCGGGACAGGGACTGAACACCGGGGAGCTGTTTTTT

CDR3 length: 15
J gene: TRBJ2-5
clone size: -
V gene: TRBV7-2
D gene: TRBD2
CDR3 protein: CASSPLVAGPETQYF
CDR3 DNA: TGTGCCAGCAGCCCCCTCGTAGCGGGGCCAGAGACCCAGTACTTC

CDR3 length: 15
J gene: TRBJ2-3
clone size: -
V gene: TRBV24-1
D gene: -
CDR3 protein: CATSDREASTDTQYF
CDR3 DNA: TGTGCCACCAGTGACCGCGAGGCTTCGACAGATACGCAGTATTTT

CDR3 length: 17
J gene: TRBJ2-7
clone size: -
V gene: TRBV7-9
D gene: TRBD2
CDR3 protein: CASSWGGVRERGAEQYF
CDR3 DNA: TGTGCCAGCAGCTGGGGAGGGGTCCGGGAGCGCGGGGCAGAGCAGTACTTC

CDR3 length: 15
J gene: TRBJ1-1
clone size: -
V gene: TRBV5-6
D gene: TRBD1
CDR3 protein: CASSPSGGLGTEAFF
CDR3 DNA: TGTGCCAGCAGCCCGTCAGGGGGGCTGGGCACTGAAGCTTTCTTT

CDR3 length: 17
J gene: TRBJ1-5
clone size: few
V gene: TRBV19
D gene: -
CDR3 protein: CASSPRGRGNSNQPQHF
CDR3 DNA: TGTGCCAGTAGTCCTAGGGGGAGGGGGAATAGCAATCAGCCCCAGCATTTT

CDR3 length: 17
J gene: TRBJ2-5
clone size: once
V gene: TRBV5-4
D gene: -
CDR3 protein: CASMSGARQEAQETQYF
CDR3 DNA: TGTGCCAGCATGAGTGGGGCGAGACAGGAAGCGCAAGAGACCCAGTACTTC

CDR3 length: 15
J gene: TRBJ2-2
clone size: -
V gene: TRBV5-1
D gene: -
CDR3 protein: CASSLGQFYTGELFF
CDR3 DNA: TGCGCCAGCAGCTTGGGACAGTTTTACACCGGGGAGCTGTTTTTT

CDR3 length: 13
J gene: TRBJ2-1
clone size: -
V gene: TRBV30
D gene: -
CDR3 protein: CAWSGMGGREQFF
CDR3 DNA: TGTGCCTGGAGTGGGATGGGGGGGCGCGAGCAGTTCTTC

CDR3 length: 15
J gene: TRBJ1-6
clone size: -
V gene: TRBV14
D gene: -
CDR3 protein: CASSQEVLNNSPLHF
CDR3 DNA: TGTGCCAGCAGCCAAGAGGTACTGAATAATTCACCCCTCCACTTT

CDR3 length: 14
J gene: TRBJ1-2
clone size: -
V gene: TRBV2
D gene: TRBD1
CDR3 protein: CASSEDRGSYGYTF
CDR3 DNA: TGTGCCAGCAGTGAAGACAGGGGGTCCTATGGCTACACCTTC

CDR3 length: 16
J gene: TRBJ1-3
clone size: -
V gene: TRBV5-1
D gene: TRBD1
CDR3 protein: CASSSERTGAGNTIYF
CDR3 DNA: TGCGCCAGCAGCTCGGAACGGACAGGGGCTGGAAACACCATATATTTT

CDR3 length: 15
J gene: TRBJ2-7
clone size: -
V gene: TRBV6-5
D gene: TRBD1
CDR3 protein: CASSRSAGGAHEQYF
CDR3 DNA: TGTGCCAGCAGCCGCTCGGCAGGGGGCGCCCACGAGCAGTACTTC

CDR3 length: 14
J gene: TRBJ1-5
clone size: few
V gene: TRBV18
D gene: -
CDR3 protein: CASSPLPGSKPQHF
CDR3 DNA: TGTGCCAGCTCACCTCTCCCAGGCTCGAAGCCCCAGCATTTT

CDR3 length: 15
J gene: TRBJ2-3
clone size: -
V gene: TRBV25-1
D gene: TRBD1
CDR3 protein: CASSEWNRGTDTQYF
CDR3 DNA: TGTGCCAGCAGTGAATGGAACAGGGGTACAGATACGCAGTATTTT